Following are 26 T cell receptor beta chains from one sample sequenced in a study of T cells in Graves' hyperthyroidism and ophthalmopathy. Amplification yielded TCR beta CDR3 regions, with RNA transcripts as the source. First-round RT-PCR with HTBI primers amplified the TCR CDR3 region. TCRdb used MiXCR to reprocess the multiplex PCR reads, holding one entry per CDR3 protein. This table holds hundreds of thousands of distinct CDR3 sequences, 35% found once. What was sequenced was blood. These TCRs come from a woman in her thirties or forties with Graves' hyperthyroidism.

The chain combines TRBV29-1 with TRBJ2-7; tentatively, D is TRBD2 (6 bases). Deletions cut 3 bases from V and 1 base from J, with 13 bases between. The V gene's germline CDR1 is SQVTM and CDR2 ANQGSEA. The CDR3 consists of 14 residues. CDR3 bases: TGCAGCGTTGACGTGGCGGGAACGTCCTACGAGCAGTACTTC. This sequence encodes CSVDVAGTSYEQYF.

There are a few counts of this clonotype. The J gene is TRBJ2-2, the V gene TRBV11-2, with TRBD1 identical over 7 bases. Germline V gene lookup returns CDR1 SGHAT and CDR2 FQNNGV. CDR3 length: 17 residues. V shed 5 bases and J 4 bases; nucleotides not matched to a gene: 13. CDR3 sequence: CASSPRQGSGTTGELFF. The CDR3 nucleotides are TGTGCCAGCAGCCCCCGACAGGGCTCAGGTACCACCGGGGAGCTGTTTTTT.

Ten or more counts support this clonotype. The gene calls are TRBV9 and TRBJ1-2, with D uncertain. V gave up 0 bases and J gave up 8 bases, with 14 bases separating them. This CDR3 is built from 14 residues. The germline CDR1 and CDR2 sequences are SGDLS and YYNGEE. In DNA, the CDR3 is TGTGCCAGCAGCGTAGATCCGGGTCGAAAAGGCTACACCTTC. It specifies CASSVDPGRKGYTF.

This clonotype was observed a handful of times. The chain combines TRBV6-5 with TRBJ1-1, with D uncertain. Per germline, CDR1 MNHEY and CDR2 SVGAGI. This CDR3 spans 15 amino acids. The V and J ends lost 1 base and 2 bases respectively, with 11 bases between them. The CDR3 loop reads CASSYLVGSNTEAFF. The DNA of the CDR3 is TGTGCCAGCAGTTACTTGGTCGGGTCAAACACTGAAGCTTTCTTT.

This sequence joins TRBV6-1 and TRBJ2-5; the D gene is possibly TRBD1 (6 bases). This CDR3 region has 15 residues. V lost 6 bases and J lost 4, with 18 bases in between. CDR1 and CDR2 (germline): MNHNS, SASEGT. The CDR3 region has the DNA TGTGCCAGCAGGAACAAACAGGGTTGGGGAGAGACCCAGTACTTC. Protein: CASRNKQGWGETQYF.

This clonotype appeared many times. V gene TRBV12-5 combines with J gene TRBJ1-1; D uncertain. The CDR3 loop spans 11 amino acids. Germline V gene lookup returns CDR1 LGHNT and CDR2 FRNRAP. V dropped 6 bases and J dropped 7 bases, with 9 bases sitting between them. CDR3 bases: TGTGCTAGTGGGCTTGACCTTGAAGCTTTCTTT. Translating gives CASGLDLEAFF.

On this clonotype: This clone may be a read error of a much larger clone one base away. The chain is built from TRBV7-4 and TRBJ1-1, with D perhaps matching TRBD1 (6 bases). The CDR3 sequence is 14 residues long. Per the germline V gene, CDR1 is SGHVT and CDR2 is SQSDAQ. V was shortened by 2 bases and J by 6 bases, with 13 bases between the two germline ends. The CDR3 here is CASSLLGGGPEAFF. In DNA form, the CDR3 reads TGTGCCAGCAGCTTATTGGGGGGCGGCCCTGAAGCTTTCTTT.

This clonotype came up many times. This rearrangement joins TRBV7-2 to TRBJ1-2; TRBD1 might be the D (6 bases). V was pared by 4 bases and J by 2 bases, with 14 bases between. This CDR3 has 15 amino acids. The V gene's germline CDR1 is SGHTA and CDR2 FQGNSA. In nucleotides, the CDR3 is TGTGCCAGCAGCTCGTACAGGGAGCCCAACTATGGCTACACCTTC. It yields the protein CASSSYREPNYGYTF. Full variable domain (missing parts from reference TRBV7-2 and TRBJ1-2): GAGVSQSPSNKVTEKGKDVELRCDPISGHTALYWYRQSLGQGLEFLIYFQGNSAPDKSGLPSDRFSAERTGGSVSTLTIQRTQQEDSAVYLCASSSYREPNYGYTFGSGTRLTVV.

The chain has TRBV6-5 and TRBJ2-5; 7 bases are a match to TRBD2. Germline CDR1 is MNHEY and CDR2 is SVGAGI. J gave up 0 bases and V 6 bases, and 19 bases lay outside the gene matches. This CDR3 is 19 amino acids long. CDR3 sequence: CASSPRGAGEILYQETQYF. The CDR3 DNA is TGTGCCAGCAGCCCTCGAGGGGCGGGAGAGATCCTGTACCAAGAGACCCAGTACTTC.

The chain has TRBV24-1 and TRBJ1-2, with a tentative D call TRBD1 (6 bases). CDR1 KGHDR and CDR2 SFDVKD come from the germline V gene. V lost 11 bases and J lost 8, with 20 bases in between. CDR3 length: 13 residues. The CDR3 sequence: CASSPRGEEGYTF. CDR3 nucleotide sequence: TGTGCCAGCTCACCCAGGGGAGAAGAAGGCTACACCTTC.

This clonotype was recorded at least ten times. V gene TRBV20-1 combines with J gene TRBJ2-5; D possibly uses TRBD1 or TRBD2 (5 bases each). Trimming shortened V by 6 bases and J by 5 bases, and 13 bases separated the two germline ends. CDR3 length: 12 residues. Germline V gene lookup returns CDR1 DFQATT and CDR2 SNEGSKA (reference sequence). In nucleotides, the CDR3 is TGCAGTGCCTCCGGGGCCGAGGAGACCCAGTACTTC. It translates to CSASGAEETQYF.

This clonotype was recorded a few times. V gene TRBV19 combines with J gene TRBJ1-2; D not certain. The CDR3 runs to 15 residues. The germline V gene encodes CDR1 LNHDA and CDR2 SQIVND (reference sequence). V gave up 5 bases and J gave up 0 bases, with 13 bases separating them. In nucleotides, the CDR3 is TGTGCCAGTAGTCCGCCAGAGAAACCTAACTATGGCTACACCTTC. This encodes CASSPPEKPNYGYTF.

In the case of this clonotype: One end of the junction does not line up with germline, which may come from a read error. V is TRBV7-9 and J is TRBJ2-7; 10 positions agree with TRBD2. Germline values: CDR1 SEHNR, CDR2 FQNEAQ (reference sequence). The CDR3 has 17 amino acids. The CDR3 sequence: CASSPSSSGSMSYEQYF. The CDR3 region has the DNA TGCGCCAGCAGCCCAAGTTCTAGCGGGAGTATGTCCTACGAGCAGTACTTC.

This clonotype has a count of ten or more. The chain has TRBV7-9 and TRBJ1-2; perhaps TRBD1 as D (6 bases). The germline CDR1 and CDR2 sequences are SEHNR and FQNEAQ (reference sequence). The CDR3 runs to 13 residues. Between the trimmed V and J ends, which lost 1 base and 5 bases, there was a span of 8 bases. The DNA for the CDR3 is TGTGCCAGCAGCTTAGAAGGGGGGTATGGCTACACCTTC. Amino acid sequence: CASSLEGGYGYTF.

This clonotype was seen repeatedly, ten times or more. The chain employs TRBV29-1 and TRBJ1-3, with D uncertain. CDR1 SQVTM and CDR2 ANQGSEA come from the germline V gene. The V end was cut by 4 bases, the J end by 3 bases, with 10 bases between. CDR3 length equals 13 residues. The CDR3 is CSVAGVLGNTIYF. DNA for the CDR3: TGCAGCGTTGCTGGGGTTCTTGGAAACACCATATATTTT. The complete variable domain, with remaining parts taken from reference TRBV29-1 and TRBJ1-3, reads SAVISQKPSRDICQRGTSLTIQCQVDSQVTMMFWYRQQPGQSLTLIATANQGSEATYESGFVIDKFPISRPNLTFSTLTVSNMSPEDSSIYLCSVAGVLGNTIYFGEGSWLTVV.

This chain joins TRBV7-6 and TRBJ2-2; D is undetermined. Germline CDR1 reads SGHVS; CDR2 reads FNYEAQ. Trimming removed 0 bases at V and 2 bases at J, with 7 bases between. This CDR3 region has 15 residues. In DNA, the CDR3 is TGTGCCAGCAGCTTAGCTCGGTATAACACCGGGGAGCTGTTTTTT. This codes for CASSLARYNTGELFF.

In the case of this clonotype: This clone may be a read error of a much larger clone one base away. This sequence joins TRBV19 and TRBJ1-1; D not certain. Germline V lookup: CDR1 LNHDA, CDR2 SQIVND (reference sequence). V shed 3 bases and J shed 5 bases, with 10 bases lying between them. This CDR3 comprises 13 residues. The CDR3 region is CASSIARSTEAFF. The CDR3 DNA reads TGTGCCAGTAGTATCGCTCGGAGTACTGAAGCTTTCTTT.

The chain couples TRBV6-2 or TRBV6-3 to TRBJ2-7, with a possible D match to TRBD2 (6 bases). This CDR3 has 12 residues. CDR1 MNHEY and CDR2 SVGEGT come from the germline V gene. V was cut by 2 bases and J by 9 bases, with 11 bases left in between. The CDR3 DNA sequence: TGTGCCAGCAGTTACGGGACTCTCGTGCAGTACTTC. Protein sequence: CASSYGTLVQYF.

The chain is built from TRBV5-6 and TRBJ2-7; 10 nucleotides agree with TRBD2. V lost 4 bases to trimming and J lost 4 bases; unmatched junction nucleotides: 2. The CDR3 loop spans 13 amino acids. The germline V gene encodes CDR1 SGHDT and CDR2 YYEEEE. CDR3 amino acids: CASSVLAGYEQYF. In nucleotides, the CDR3 is TGTGCCAGCAGCGTACTAGCGGGGTACGAGCAGTACTTC.

The chain links TRBV6-5 to TRBJ2-6, with D uncertain. The germline V gene has CDR1 MNHEY and CDR2 SVGAGI. This CDR3 has 14 residues. Between the trimmed V and J ends, which lost 0 bases and 4 bases, there was a span of 4 bases. The CDR3 region has the DNA TGTGCCAGCAGTTACTCGACAGGGGCCAACGTCCTGACTTTC. It yields the protein CASSYSTGANVLTF.

The rearrangement links TRBV29-1 to TRBJ1-1, with a weak D call TRBD1 (6 bases). The V gene lost 8 bases and the J gene lost 1 base, with 14 bases spanning the gap. CDR1 and CDR2 (germline): SQVTM, ANQGSEA. This CDR3 has 13 amino acids. The CDR3 sequence is CSFWTATNTEAFF. The CDR3 DNA reads as TGCAGCTTTTGGACAGCGACGAACACTGAAGCTTTCTTT.

The rearrangement joins TRBV10-2 to TRBJ1-1, with D tentatively TRBD1 (6 bases). Germline values: CDR1 WSHSY, CDR2 SAAADI. The CDR3 is 12 amino acids. V dropped 6 bases and J dropped 4 bases, with 9 bases sitting between them. The CDR3, as DNA: TGCGCCAGCAGAAACAGGGCCACTGAAGCTTTCTTT. Translating gives CASRNRATEAFF.

This clonotype has at least ten counts. The genes are TRBV3-1 and TRBJ1-5; 11 positions match TRBD1. Trimming cost V 8 bases and J 4 bases; bases outside gene matches: 1. CDR3 length: 13 residues. Germline CDR1 and CDR2: LGHDT and YNNKEL (reference sequence). CDR3 sequence: CASGTGGNQPQHF. CDR3 bases: TGTGCCAGCGGGACAGGGGGGAATCAGCCCCAGCATTTT.

CDR3 sequence (DNA): TGTGCCAGCAGTGGTTGGGTTCTGGGGCTAGCGGGGAAAGAGACCCAGTACTTC. Translated: CASSGWVLGLAGKETQYF. The chain is built from TRBV25-1 and TRBJ2-5, with 9 positions matching TRBD2. V lost 4 bases, J lost 3 bases, and 15 bases stayed unmatched. The CDR3 loop spans 18 amino acids. The germline V gene encodes CDR1 MGHDK and CDR2 SYGVNS.

This clonotype was detected many times. The chain uses TRBV7-9 and TRBJ1-1; D uncertain. Trimming removed 3 bases from V and 1 base from J, with 12 bases in between. The CDR3 length is 15 residues. Germline V gene sequence: CDR1 SEHNR, CDR2 FQNEAQ (reference sequence). This CDR3 is CASSLASSANTEAFF. In DNA form, the CDR3 reads TGTGCCAGCAGCTTGGCCAGTTCGGCGAACACTGAAGCTTTCTTT.

Concerning this clonotype itself: Likely a read error: the CDR3 ends without its conserved phenylalanine or tryptophan. The gene calls are TRBV29-1 and TRBJ1-1; D gene ambiguous. CDR3 length equals 14 residues. CDR1 and CDR2 from the germline V gene are SQVTM and ANQGSEA. V gave up 4 bases and J gave up 1 base, with 13 bases separating them. CDR3 in DNA: TGCAGCGTTGGGGCCGTTCGAGGGAACACTGAAGCTTTCTCT. This translates into CSVGAVRGNTEAFS.